Included here is one T cell receptor (beta chain) sequence, with context. Use of 60 Vbeta and 13 Jbeta primers characterized the PCR. Here immunoSEQ multiplex PCR was the method, and the copy in TCRdb shows in-frame clones only, minus some. The table has fewer than 200,000 clones, over 75% seen once. The data belong to a study of cytomegalovirus exposure and HLA in healthy donors. The sequence was obtained from a girl under three years old in good health and CMV-seronegative. The sequencing sample was made of PBMCs.

CDR3 region: CASKLAGGGTDTQYF. In DNA form, the CDR3 reads TGTGCCAGCAAACTAGCGGGAGGTGGAACAGATACGCAGTATTTT. This chain links TRBV7-2 with TRBJ2-3; 12 nucleotides line up with TRBD2. Trimming took 7 bases from V and 3 from J; bases not matched to a gene: 5. This CDR3 contains 15 residues. In germline, CDR1 is SGHTA, CDR2 FQGNSA.